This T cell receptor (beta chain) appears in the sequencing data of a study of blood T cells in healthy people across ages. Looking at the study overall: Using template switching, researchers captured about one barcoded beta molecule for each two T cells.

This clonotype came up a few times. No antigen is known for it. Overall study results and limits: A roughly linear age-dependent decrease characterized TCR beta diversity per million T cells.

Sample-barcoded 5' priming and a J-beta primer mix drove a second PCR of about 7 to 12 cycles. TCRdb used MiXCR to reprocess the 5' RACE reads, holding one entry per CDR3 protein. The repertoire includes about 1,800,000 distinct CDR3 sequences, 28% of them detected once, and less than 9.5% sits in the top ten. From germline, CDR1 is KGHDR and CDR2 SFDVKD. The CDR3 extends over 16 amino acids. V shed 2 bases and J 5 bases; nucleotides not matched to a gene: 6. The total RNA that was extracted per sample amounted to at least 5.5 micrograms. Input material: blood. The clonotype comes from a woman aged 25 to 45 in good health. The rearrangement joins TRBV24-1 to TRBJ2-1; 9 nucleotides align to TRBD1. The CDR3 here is CATSDSRQGVNNEQFF. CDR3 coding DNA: TGTGCCACCAGTGATTCCCGACAGGGGGTTAACAATGAGCAGTTCTTC.